A selection of T cell receptor beta chains follows, all from one sample in a study of CD8+CD57+ T cells in acquired aplastic anemia. MiXCR was run by TCRdb on the reads, yielding one entry per CDR3 protein. This table has around 200,000 distinct CDR3 sequences, under 55% appearing once. The sequencing input was sorted CD4+, CD8+, or CD8+CD57+ T cells (not recorded which) from PBMCs. These receptors originate from a human donor with aplastic anemia. CDR3s include the opening cysteine and the closing phenylalanine or tryptophan. Each record gives: V gene, J gene, D gene, clone size, CDR3 protein, CDR3 DNA. D genes are given only for firm matches. Size tells how often a clone was seen (once, few, many) or the class of an expanded clone, and some rows leave it out.

TRBV20-1	TRBJ1-1	.	.	CSAMESLNTEAFF	TGCAGTGCTATGGAATCCCTCAACACTGAAGCTTTCTTT
TRBV2	TRBJ1-2	TRBD1	few	CASKWTGGGYTF	TGTGCCAGCAAATGGACAGGAGGAGGCTACACCTTC
TRBV7-8	TRBJ2-7	.	.	CASSLGILRDGYEQYF	TGTGCCAGCAGCTTAGGCATACTCCGGGACGGTTACGAGCAGTACTTC
TRBV2	TRBJ2-3	.	many	CASSVSREETDTQYF	TGTGCCAGCAGTGTCTCGAGGGAGGAGACAGATACGCAGTATTTT
TRBV6-1	TRBJ1-2	.	.	CASSEGHRYGYTF	TGTGCCAGCAGTGAAGGACATCGGTATGGCTACACCTTC
TRBV15	TRBJ1-1	TRBD1	many	CATRPGTGAISKEAFF	TGTGCCACCAGACCCGGGACAGGGGCCATTTCTAAGGAAGCTTTCTTT
TRBV3-1	TRBJ2-5	.	many	CASGLEAQYF	TGTGCCAGCGGTCTAGAGGCCCAGTACTTC
TRBV5-1	TRBJ2-7	.	.	CASSPDEGGGQRCWLDEQYF	TGCGCCAGCAGCCCGGATGAGGGGGGGGGACAGAGGTGTTGGCTAGACGAGCAGTACTTC
TRBV12-3/TRBV12-4	TRBJ1-5	.	many	CASSLGPAKDF	TGTGCCAGCAGTTTAGGCCCAGCCAAGGATTTT
TRBV15	TRBJ1-1	.	many	CATSTNPGTLPGIAFF	TGTGCCACCAGCACAAACCCCGGGACCCTCCCTGGTATAGCTTTCTTT
TRBV20-1	TRBJ2-3	TRBD2	many	CSARVETSGGLSTDTQYF	TGCAGTGCTAGAGTTGAGACTAGCGGGGGGCTCAGCACAGATACGCAGTATTTT
TRBV7-3	TRBJ2-1	TRBD2	.	CASSSTSGYLNEQFF	TGTGCCAGCAGCTCGACTAGCGGGTACCTCAATGAGCAGTTCTTC
TRBV2	TRBJ1-1	.	.	CASKVGQIDSTEAFF	TGTGCCAGCAAAGTTGGACAGATTGACAGCACTGAAGCTTTCTTT
TRBV12-5	TRBJ2-7	.	few	CASSNRGGLRSFPHYEQYF	TGTGCTAGTTCGAATAGGGGAGGTCTAAGGTCCTTCCCCCACTACGAGCAGTACTTC
TRBV7-3	TRBJ1-2	.	many	CASSLNRQNYGYTF	TGTGCCAGCAGCTTAAACCGACAGAACTATGGCTACACCTTC
TRBV5-1	TRBJ1-1	TRBD1	.	CASSQDRENTEASF	TGCGCCAGCAGCCAAGACAGGGAAAACACTGAAGCTTCCTTT
TRBV12-3/TRBV12-4	TRBJ1-1	TRBD1	.	CASSGLGTGNTEAFF	TGTGCCAGCAGTGGATTGGGGACAGGGAACACTGAAGCTTTCTTT
TRBV11-2	TRBJ1-3	.	.	CASSRSGVTNTIYF	TGTGCCAGCAGCCGTAGCGGGGTAACAAACACCATATATTTT
TRBV19	TRBJ1-2	.	.	CASSHNGRDGAYGYTF	TGTGCCAGTAGCCACAACGGCCGAGATGGGGCATATGGCTACACCTTC
TRBV20-1	TRBJ1-6	TRBD1	.	CSARRTGGSPLHF	TGCAGTGCTAGGAGGACAGGGGGCTCACCCCTCCACTTT
TRBV6-2/TRBV6-3	TRBJ1-2	TRBD1	.	CASSYFTGVGGYTF	TGTGCCAGCAGTTACTTTACAGGGGTGGGGGGCTACACCTTC
TRBV19	TRBJ2-5	TRBD1	once	CASSIARGQETQYF	TGTGCCAGTAGTATAGCTAGGGGGCAGGAGACCCAGTACTTC